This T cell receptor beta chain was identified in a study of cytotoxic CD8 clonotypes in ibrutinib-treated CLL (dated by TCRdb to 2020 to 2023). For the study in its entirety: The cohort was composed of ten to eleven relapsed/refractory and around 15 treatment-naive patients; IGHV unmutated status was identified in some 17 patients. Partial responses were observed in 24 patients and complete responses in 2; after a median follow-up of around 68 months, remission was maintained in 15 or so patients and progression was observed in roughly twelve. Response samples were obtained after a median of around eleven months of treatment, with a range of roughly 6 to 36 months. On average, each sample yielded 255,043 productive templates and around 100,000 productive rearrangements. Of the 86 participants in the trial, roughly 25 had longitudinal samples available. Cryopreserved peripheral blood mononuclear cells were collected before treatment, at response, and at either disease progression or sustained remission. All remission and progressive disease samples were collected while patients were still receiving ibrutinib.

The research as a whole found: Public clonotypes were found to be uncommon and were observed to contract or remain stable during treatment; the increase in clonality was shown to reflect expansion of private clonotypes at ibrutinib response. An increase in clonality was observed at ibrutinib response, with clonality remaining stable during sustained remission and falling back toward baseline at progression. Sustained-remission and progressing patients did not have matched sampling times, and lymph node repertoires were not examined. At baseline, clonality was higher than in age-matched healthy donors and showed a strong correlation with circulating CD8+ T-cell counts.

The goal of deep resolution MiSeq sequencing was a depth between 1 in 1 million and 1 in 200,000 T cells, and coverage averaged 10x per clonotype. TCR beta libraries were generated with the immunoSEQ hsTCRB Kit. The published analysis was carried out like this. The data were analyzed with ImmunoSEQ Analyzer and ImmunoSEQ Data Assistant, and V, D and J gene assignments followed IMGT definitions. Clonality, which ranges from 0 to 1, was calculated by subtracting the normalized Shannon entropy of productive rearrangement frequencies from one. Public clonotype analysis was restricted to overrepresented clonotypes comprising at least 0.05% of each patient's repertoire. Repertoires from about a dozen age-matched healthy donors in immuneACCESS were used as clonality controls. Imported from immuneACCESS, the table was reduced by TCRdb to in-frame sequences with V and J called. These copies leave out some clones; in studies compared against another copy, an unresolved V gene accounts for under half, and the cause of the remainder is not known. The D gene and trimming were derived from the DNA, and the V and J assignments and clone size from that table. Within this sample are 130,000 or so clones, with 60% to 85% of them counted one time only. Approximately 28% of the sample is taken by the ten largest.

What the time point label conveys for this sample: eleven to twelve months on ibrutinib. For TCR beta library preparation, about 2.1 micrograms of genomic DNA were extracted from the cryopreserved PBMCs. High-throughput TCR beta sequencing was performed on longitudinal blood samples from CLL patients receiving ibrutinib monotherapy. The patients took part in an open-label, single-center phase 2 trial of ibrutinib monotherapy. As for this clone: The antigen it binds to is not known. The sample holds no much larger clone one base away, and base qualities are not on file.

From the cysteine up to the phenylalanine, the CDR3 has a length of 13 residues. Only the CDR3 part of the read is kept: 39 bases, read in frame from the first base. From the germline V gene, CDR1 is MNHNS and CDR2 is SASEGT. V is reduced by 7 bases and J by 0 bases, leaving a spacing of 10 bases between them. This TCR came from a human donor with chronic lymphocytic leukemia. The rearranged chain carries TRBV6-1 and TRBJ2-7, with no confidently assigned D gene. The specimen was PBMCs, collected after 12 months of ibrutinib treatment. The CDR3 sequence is CASIAPYSYEQYF. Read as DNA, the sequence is TGTGCCAGCATTGCACCTTACTCCTACGAGCAGTACTTC.